This T cell receptor (beta chain) was sequenced during a study of blood T cell repertoires in COVID-19 (dated by TCRdb to the early 2020s). The study in broad terms: The collaborator samples originated in the United States, Italy and Spain and spanned the acute and convalescent phases of COVID-19. Where available, HLA class I and class II types were taken from metadata supplied by the sample provider and were not determined by assay-based typing. The sample metadata nearly always contained a de-identified subject ID, COVID-19 status, age in years and sex. The samples were drawn from the first 160 participants of the ongoing ImmuneRACE study and from some 1,300 subjects provided by 6 global collaborators. The prospective study material was composed of cDNA or gDNA derived from T cells, B-cell-depleted T cells, or PBMCs. The repertoires were made available in a free public database intended to serve as a resource for research on the immune response to SARS-CoV-2. Subjects who had been exposed to COVID-19, were actively infected with it, or had recovered from it provided the deeply sampled blood TCRbeta repertoires that made up the dataset.

TCRbeta CDR3 regions were amplified from genomic DNA using the immunoSEQ Assay, a bias-controlled multiplex PCR. In the original analysis: Within the assay, amplification of reference gene primers was used to estimate how many nucleated cells each sample contained. To quantify the absolute abundance of each unique TCRbeta CDR3 rearrangement, sequence reads were collapsed and filtered. Productive Simpson clonality was computed per sample as the square root of Simpson's diversity index over productive rearrangements. Imported from immuneACCESS, the table was reduced by TCRdb to in-frame sequences with V and J called. These copies leave out some clones; in studies compared against another copy, an unresolved V gene accounts for under half, and the cause of the remainder is not known. Clonal size and the V and J genes are those of that table, whereas D and trimming came from the DNA. For this sample there are about 280,000 clones; roughly 89% appear just once. Roughly 11% of the sample rests with the top ten.

With regard to this clone: Its antigen target is currently unknown. Base quality data are lacking; no much larger clone is found one base away.

Overall study results and their limits: The quantity of clinical and demographic metadata differed by source and by participant and was supplied without curation.

CDR1 and CDR2 are read off the germline V gene (reference sequence) as MNHEY and SMNVEV. Measured from the cysteine to the phenylalanine, the CDR3 is 13 residues long. The sequence is cut down to CDR3 DNA, 39 bases in frame from base 1. V sheds 0 bases and J sheds 6 bases, leaving 8 bases between their ends. One collaborating source in Seattle enrolled patients while the patients were actively infected and followed the patients over time throughout the course of disease. Whole blood was collected in K2EDTA tubes by collaborating institutions according to the institutions' own protocols. For TCRbeta analysis, collaborators shipped samples in one of three forms: frozen whole blood, isolated PBMCs, or DNA extracted from either of those sample types.

This chain is built from TRBV27 and TRBJ1-1; TRBD1 is a weak D gene call, 5 bases matching. The source is a woman under 40 with COVID-19, enrolled during active disease. Specimen: peripheral blood. The nucleotides are TGTGCCAGCAGTTTATCGGGAGGGGCTGAAGCTTTCTTT. This sequence encodes CASSLSGGAEAFF.